The text below deals with one TCR beta chain. The record originates from a study of shared clonotypes between healthy human individuals. It was at deep level that the assay was run. Replicate PCRs from sorted subsets contained roughly 200 ng DNA, which is some 29,000 T cell genomes. Original processing notes: From ImmunoSEQ came sequences covering only the junction and carrying no quality scores, so filtering differed. Some clones are missing from TCRdb's copy, which holds only in-frame ones; the method was immunoSEQ multiplex PCR. That table gives V, J and clone size, and the DNA gave D and trimming. The table lists over a million clones, more than 75% of them singletons, with 0.5% to 0.65% in the top ten. The ends were cut back, 3 bases at V and 4 bases at J, with 12 bases in the middle. The CDR3 has 15 amino acids. The germline V gene encodes CDR1 MGHRA and CDR2 YSYEKL.

The chain carries TRBV4-1 and TRBJ1-4, with D perhaps TRBD1 (5 bases). The receptor was isolated from a man in his late teens or twenties in good health. Some clones in this sample may be carry-over from other donors' samples. The sample consisted of memory CD4+ T cells from PBMCs. Specified subset: CD45RA-negative fraction. As DNA, the CDR3 is TGCGCCAGCAGCCAGGGACCGCAGAGTAATGAAAAACTGTTTTTT. Translating it yields CASSQGPQSNEKLFF.